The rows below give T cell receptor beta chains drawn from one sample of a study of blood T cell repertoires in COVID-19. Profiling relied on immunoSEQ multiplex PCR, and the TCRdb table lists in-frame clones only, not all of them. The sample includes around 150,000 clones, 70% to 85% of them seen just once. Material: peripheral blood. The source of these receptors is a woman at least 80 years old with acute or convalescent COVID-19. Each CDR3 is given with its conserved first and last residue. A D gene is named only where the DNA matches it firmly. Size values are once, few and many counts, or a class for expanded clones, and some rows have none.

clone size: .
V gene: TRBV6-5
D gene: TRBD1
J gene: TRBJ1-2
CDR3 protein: CASRGGQGAYGYTF
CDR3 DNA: TGTGCCAGCAGGGGGGGGCAGGGGGCTTATGGCTACACCTTC

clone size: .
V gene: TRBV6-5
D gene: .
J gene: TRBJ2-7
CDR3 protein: CASSPQRVASYEQYF
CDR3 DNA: TGTGCCAGCAGTCCCCAAAGAGTAGCGTCCTACGAGCAGTACTTC

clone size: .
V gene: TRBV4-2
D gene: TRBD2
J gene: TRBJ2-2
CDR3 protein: CASSQDTAGRFSTGELFF
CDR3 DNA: TGTGCCAGCAGCCAAGATACGGCCGGGAGGTTTAGCACCGGGGAGCTGTTTTTT

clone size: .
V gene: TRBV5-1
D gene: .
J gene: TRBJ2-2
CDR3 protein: CASSLAVNTGELFF
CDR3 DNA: TGCGCCAGCAGCTTGGCAGTGAACACCGGGGAGCTGTTTTTT

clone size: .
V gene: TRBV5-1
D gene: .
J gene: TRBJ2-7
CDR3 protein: CASSSLQGGSYEQYF
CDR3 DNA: TGCGCCAGCAGCTCCCTTCAGGGGGGCTCCTACGAGCAGTACTTC

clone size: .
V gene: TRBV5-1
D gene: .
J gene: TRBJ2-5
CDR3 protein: CASSLSSGSQETQYF
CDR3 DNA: TGCGCCAGCAGCTTGAGCAGCGGATCCCAAGAGACCCAGTACTTC

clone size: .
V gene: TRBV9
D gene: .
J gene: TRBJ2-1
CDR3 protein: CASSVEDYYNEQFF
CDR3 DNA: TGTGCCAGCAGCGTAGAGGACTACTACAATGAGCAGTTCTTC

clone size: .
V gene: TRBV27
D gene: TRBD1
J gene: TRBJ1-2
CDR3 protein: CASSFQGDGGYTF
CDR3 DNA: TGTGCCAGCAGTTTTCAGGGGGACGGAGGCTACACCTTC

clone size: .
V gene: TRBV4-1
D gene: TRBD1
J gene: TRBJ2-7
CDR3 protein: CASSQGPLRAGQGVREQYF
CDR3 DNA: TGCGCCAGCAGCCAAGGGCCGTTGCGGGCGGGACAGGGAGTGAGGGAGCAGTACTTC

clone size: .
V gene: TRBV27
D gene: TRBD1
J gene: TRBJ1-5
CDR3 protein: CASRGQGDQPQHF
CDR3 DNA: TGTGCCAGCAGAGGACAGGGGGATCAGCCCCAGCATTTT

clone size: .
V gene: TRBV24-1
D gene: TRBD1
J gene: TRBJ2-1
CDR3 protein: CATSDLNTRGRRNEQFF
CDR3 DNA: TGTGCCACCAGTGATTTAAATACGAGGGGGCGAAGAAATGAGCAGTTCTTC

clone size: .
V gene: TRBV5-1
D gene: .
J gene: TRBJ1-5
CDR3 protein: CASSPDGGNQPQHF
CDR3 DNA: TGCGCCAGCTCCCCGGACGGGGGGAATCAGCCCCAGCATTTT

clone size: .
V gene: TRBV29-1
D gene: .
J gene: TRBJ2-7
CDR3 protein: CSVVQAVSGYEQYF
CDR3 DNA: TGCAGCGTTGTACAGGCAGTATCGGGCTACGAGCAGTACTTC

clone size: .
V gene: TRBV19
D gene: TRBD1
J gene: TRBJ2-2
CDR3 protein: CASSLTGMTRTNTGELFF
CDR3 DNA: TGTGCCAGTAGCCTGACAGGGATGACCCGGACAAACACCGGGGAGCTGTTTTTT

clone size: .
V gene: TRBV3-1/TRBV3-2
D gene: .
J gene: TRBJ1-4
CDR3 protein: CASSRMTDPGEKLFF
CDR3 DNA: TGTGCCAGCAGCCGGATGACGGACCCGGGGGAAAAACTGTTTTTT

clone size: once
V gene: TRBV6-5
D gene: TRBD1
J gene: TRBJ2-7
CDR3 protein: CASSPDRVPPEQYF
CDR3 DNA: TGTGCCAGCAGTCCGGACAGGGTCCCCCCCGAGCAGTACTTC

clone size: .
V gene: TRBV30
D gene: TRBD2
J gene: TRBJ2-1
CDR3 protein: CASRSGNYNEQFF
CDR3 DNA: TGTGCCTCTCGTAGCGGGAATTACAATGAGCAGTTCTTC

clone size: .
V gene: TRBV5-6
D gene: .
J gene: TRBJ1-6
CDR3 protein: CASSRTYRSPLHF
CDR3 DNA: TGTGCCAGCAGCCGGACTTACCGTTCACCCCTCCACTTT

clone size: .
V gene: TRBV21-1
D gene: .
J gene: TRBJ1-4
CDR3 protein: CASSNRGQREKLFF
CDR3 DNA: TGTGCCAGCAGCAATAGGGGGCAAAGAGAAAAACTGTTTTTT

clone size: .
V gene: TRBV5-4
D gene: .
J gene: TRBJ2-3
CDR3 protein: CASSYRQTSTDTQYF
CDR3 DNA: TGTGCCAGCAGCTATAGACAGACTAGCACAGATACGCAGTATTTT

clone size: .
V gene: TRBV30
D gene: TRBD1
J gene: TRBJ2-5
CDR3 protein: CAWGTERETQYF
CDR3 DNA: TGTGCCTGGGGGACAGAACGAGAGACCCAGTACTTC

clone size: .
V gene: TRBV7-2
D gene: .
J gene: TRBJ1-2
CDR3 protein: CASSLQGSYGYTF
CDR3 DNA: TGTGCCAGCAGCTTACAGGGTTCCTATGGCTACACCTTC

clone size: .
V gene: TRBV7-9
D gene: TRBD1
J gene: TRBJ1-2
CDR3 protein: CASSLRTGEDGYTF
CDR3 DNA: TGTGCCAGCAGCTTACGTACAGGGGAGGATGGCTACACCTTC